A single sample gave rise to the 10 T cell receptor beta chains below, sequenced in a study of T cell responses to AZD1222 COVID-19 vaccine. Some clones are missing from TCRdb's copy, which holds only in-frame ones; the method was immunoSEQ multiplex PCR. In the table there are approximately 100,000 clones, around nine tenths of which are singletons. The material was peripheral blood, obtained on day 0 of AZD1222 vaccination. The origin of the receptors is an adult in good health.

The J gene is TRBJ1-4, the V gene TRBV6-5; no reliable D call. V was pared by 0 bases and J by 4 bases, with 9 bases between. The CDR3 consists of 15 residues. Germline V gives CDR1 MNHEY, CDR2 SVGAGI. The CDR3 bases are TGTGCCAGCAGTTACTCCCCGGGGAATAATGAAAAACTGTTTTTT. The encoded protein is CASSYSPGNNEKLFF.

The V gene is TRBV5-1, the J gene TRBJ1-2, with D unclear. The CDR3 spans 13 residues. In germline, CDR1 is SGHRS, CDR2 YFSETQ. The V end was cut by 2 bases, the J end by 7 bases, with 12 bases between. CDR3 loop: CASSFEEGGGYTF. The CDR3 bases are TGCGCCAGCAGCTTCGAGGAGGGAGGTGGCTACACCTTC.

V is TRBV7-2 and J is TRBJ2-1, with 10 positions matching TRBD2. The CDR3 length is 16 residues. CDR1 SGHTA and CDR2 FQGNSA come from the germline V gene. The junction had 8 bases not matched to a gene; V was cut back by 0 bases and J by 9 bases. The CDR3 protein is CASSLALSGRALEQFF. In DNA form, the CDR3 reads TGTGCCAGCAGCTTAGCGTTAAGCGGGAGGGCTCTTGAGCAGTTCTTC.

The rearrangement links TRBV28 to TRBJ2-3; 15 positions match TRBD2. The germline CDR1 and CDR2 sequences are MDHEN and SYDVKM. This CDR3 is built from 18 residues. V lost 5 bases and J lost 0; bases outside the gene matches: 6. CDR3 protein: CASSTGTSGRPSTDTQYF. The DNA for the CDR3 is TGTGCCAGCAGTACCGGGACTAGCGGGAGGCCAAGCACAGATACGCAGTATTTT.

V and J are TRBV6-6 and TRBJ1-4, with TRBD1 identical over 7 bases. V lost 7 bases, J lost 0 bases, and 5 bases stayed unmatched. Germline CDR1 and CDR2: MNHNY and SVGAGI (reference sequence). This CDR3 comprises 15 residues. This CDR3 is CASTTTGSTNEKLFF. The DNA of the CDR3 is TGTGCCAGCACCACGACAGGGTCAACTAATGAAAAACTGTTTTTT.

CDR3 sequence reads: CASSESTRQGRQPQHF. In nucleotides, the CDR3 is TGCGCCAGCAGTGAGTCGACTAGACAGGGTCGTCAGCCCCAGCATTTT. The chain combines TRBV10-2 with TRBJ1-5, with TRBD1 identical over 7 bases. V gave up 0 bases and J gave up 6 bases; unmatched junction bases: 8. CDR1 and CDR2 (germline): WSHSY, SAAADI. The CDR3 covers 16 residues.

The rearrangement links TRBV7-2 to TRBJ2-7, with D maybe TRBD2 (5 bases). V lost 1 base, J lost 5 bases, and 12 bases lay in between. Germline V gene sequence: CDR1 SGHTA, CDR2 FQGNSA. The CDR3 is 14 amino acids. Written as DNA, the CDR3 is TGTGCCAGCAGCTTAGGTTGGTTCGGGGACGAGCAGTACTTC. Its protein product is CASSLGWFGDEQYF.

The chain carries TRBV4-3 and TRBJ2-3; D is perhaps TRBD2 (5 bases). Germline CDR1 LGHNA, CDR2 YSLEER. V was shortened by 0 bases and J by 0 bases, with 16 bases between the two germline ends. The CDR3 is made up of 18 amino acids. CDR3 amino acids: CASSQDLLPAGSTDTQYF. The CDR3 DNA sequence: TGCGCCAGCAGCCAAGATCTGCTTCCGGCGGGCAGCACAGATACGCAGTATTTT.

This rearrangement joins TRBV5-4 to TRBJ1-5; D is uncertain. Trimming pared 0 bases from V and 1 base from J, leaving 2 bases between. CDR1 is SGHNT and CDR2 is YYREEE in the germline V gene (reference sequence). This CDR3 has 13 residues. The CDR3 region has the DNA TGTGCCAGCAGCTTGGACAGCAATCAGCCCCAGCATTTT. Translating it yields CASSLDSNQPQHF.

The chain is built from TRBV20-1 and TRBJ2-7; no clear D gene. Germline V gene lookup returns CDR1 DFQATT and CDR2 SNEGSKA (reference sequence). The germline V and J ends were trimmed by 0 bases and 6 bases, with 6 bases remaining between them. The CDR3 loop spans 11 amino acids. CDR3 sequence: CSARDLREQYF. The CDR3 bases are TGCAGTGCTAGAGACTTACGCGAGCAGTACTTC.